This record covers a single T cell receptor (beta chain). Its antigen is still unknown. These data originate in a study of cytotoxic CD8 clonotypes in ibrutinib-treated CLL. Study in general: Samples yielded averages of approximately 260,000 productive templates and about 100,000 productive rearrangements. Study outcomes and limitations: Public clonotypes were seen rarely and were contracted or stable on treatment. Before falling back toward baseline at progression, clonality had risen at the time of ibrutinib response.

Produced via immunoSEQ multiplex PCR; TCRdb's table is partial and in-frame only. The sample consists of more than 85,000 clones, around 77% of them appearing once. The germline CDR1 and CDR2 sequences are SGHTA and FQGNSA. The V end lost 5 bases, the J end lost 0 bases, and 16 bases lay between the germline ends. The CDR3 length is 16 residues. For TCR beta libraries, about 2 micrograms of genomic DNA were obtained from cryopreserved PBMCs. This receptor was identified in a human donor with chronic lymphocytic leukemia. The sample was PBMCs, taken after 24 months of ibrutinib treatment. This chain connects TRBV7-2 to TRBJ1-2; D is perhaps TRBD1 (5 bases). CDR3 in DNA: TGTGCCAGCAGCCTGAAAGTTGGGACTCCTAACTATGGCTACACCTTC. This translates into CASSLKVGTPNYGYTF.